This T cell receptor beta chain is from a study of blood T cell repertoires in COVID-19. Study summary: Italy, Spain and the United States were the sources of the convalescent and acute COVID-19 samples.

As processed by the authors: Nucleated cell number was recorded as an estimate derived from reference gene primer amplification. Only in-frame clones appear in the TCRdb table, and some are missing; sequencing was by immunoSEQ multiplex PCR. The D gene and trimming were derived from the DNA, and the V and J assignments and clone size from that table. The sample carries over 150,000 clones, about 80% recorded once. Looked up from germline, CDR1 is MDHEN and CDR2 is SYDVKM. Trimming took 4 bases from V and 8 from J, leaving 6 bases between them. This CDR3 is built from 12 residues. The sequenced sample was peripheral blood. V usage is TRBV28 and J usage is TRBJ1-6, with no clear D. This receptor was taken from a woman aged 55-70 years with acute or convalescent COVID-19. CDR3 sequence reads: CASSYQDSPLHF. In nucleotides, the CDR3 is TGTGCCAGCAGTTATCAGGATTCACCCCTCCACTTT.